The rows below give T cell receptor beta chains drawn from one sample of a study of T cell responses to AZD1222 COVID-19 vaccine. Profiled with immunoSEQ multiplex PCR; TCRdb holds only in-frame clones, not every one. The repertoire holds approximately 74,000 clones, with roughly 85% as singletons. Sequencing was performed on peripheral blood, taken on day 0 of AZD1222 vaccination. The receptors here all came from an adult in good health. Both conserved end residues are part of each CDR3. Each record gives: D gene, J gene, V gene, CDR3 protein. A D gene is named only where the DNA matches it firmly.

d_gene: TRBD1; j_gene: TRBJ1-2; v_gene: TRBV27; CDR3aa: CASSPGTVDGYTF
d_gene: .; j_gene: TRBJ2-7; v_gene: TRBV19; CDR3aa: CASSIYGNEQYF
d_gene: .; j_gene: TRBJ2-2; v_gene: TRBV19; CDR3aa: CASSIDGLGTGELFF
d_gene: .; j_gene: TRBJ2-1; v_gene: TRBV19; CDR3aa: CASSIRVGNEQFF
d_gene: TRBD2; j_gene: TRBJ2-3; v_gene: TRBV5-4; CDR3aa: CASSLTSGRAGDTQYF
d_gene: .; j_gene: TRBJ2-5; v_gene: TRBV14; CDR3aa: CASNEVFQETQYF
d_gene: TRBD2; j_gene: TRBJ2-3; v_gene: TRBV11-3; CDR3aa: CASSRTSGSFRTDTQYF
d_gene: .; j_gene: TRBJ1-3; v_gene: TRBV4-1; CDR3aa: CASSQRADSGNTIYF
d_gene: .; j_gene: TRBJ2-1; v_gene: TRBV6-1; CDR3aa: CASSEFPGQQFF
d_gene: .; j_gene: TRBJ1-1; v_gene: TRBV4-3; CDR3aa: CASSQALGNTEAFF
d_gene: .; j_gene: TRBJ2-2; v_gene: TRBV11-2; CDR3aa: CASSLGGSLPTGELFF
d_gene: .; j_gene: TRBJ2-1; v_gene: TRBV28; CDR3aa: CASSRQGRVNEQFF
d_gene: TRBD1; j_gene: TRBJ2-5; v_gene: TRBV5-6; CDR3aa: CASSLGTGTAKETQYF
d_gene: TRBD2; j_gene: TRBJ2-7; v_gene: TRBV6-5; CDR3aa: CASRPGLAGIYEQYF
d_gene: .; j_gene: TRBJ1-1; v_gene: TRBV28; CDR3aa: CAVSGAFF
d_gene: .; j_gene: TRBJ2-7; v_gene: TRBV20-1; CDR3aa: CSASQGQSYEQYF
d_gene: .; j_gene: TRBJ1-2; v_gene: TRBV30; CDR3aa: CAWSPPLPGYTF
d_gene: .; j_gene: TRBJ1-1; v_gene: TRBV28; CDR3aa: CATYPGGEVTEAFF
d_gene: .; j_gene: TRBJ2-1; v_gene: TRBV4-2; CDR3aa: CASSQIRNEQFF
d_gene: TRBD1; j_gene: TRBJ1-1; v_gene: TRBV23-1; CDR3aa: CASGGQGTNTEAFF
d_gene: TRBD1; j_gene: TRBJ1-5; v_gene: TRBV19; CDR3aa: CASSLGTGNQPQHF
d_gene: TRBD1; j_gene: TRBJ1-6; v_gene: TRBV5-4; CDR3aa: CASRRQGDNSPLHF
d_gene: TRBD1; j_gene: TRBJ2-5; v_gene: TRBV7-3; CDR3aa: CASSLGPLGQSETQYF
d_gene: TRBD2; j_gene: TRBJ2-2; v_gene: TRBV11-3; CDR3aa: CASSSEAGGYTGELFF
d_gene: TRBD2; j_gene: TRBJ2-7; v_gene: TRBV7-6; CDR3aa: CASSLGTAGVSAYEQYF
d_gene: .; j_gene: TRBJ2-3; v_gene: TRBV19; CDR3aa: CASSIDGGGGDTQYF
d_gene: TRBD1; j_gene: TRBJ1-5; v_gene: TRBV5-1; CDR3aa: CASSLEGQGNQPQHF
d_gene: .; j_gene: TRBJ1-1; v_gene: TRBV28; CDR3aa: CASITSGLNMNTEAFF
d_gene: TRBD2; j_gene: TRBJ2-2; v_gene: TRBV11-2; CDR3aa: CASSPERGNTGELFF
d_gene: .; j_gene: TRBJ1-3; v_gene: TRBV6-5; CDR3aa: CASQPGLSGNTIYF
d_gene: .; j_gene: TRBJ1-2; v_gene: TRBV28; CDR3aa: CASSLQGELYGYTF
d_gene: TRBD1; j_gene: TRBJ1-1; v_gene: TRBV9; CDR3aa: CASSAIVRQRQGTEAFF
d_gene: TRBD2; j_gene: TRBJ2-1; v_gene: TRBV28; CDR3aa: CASSSGLAVYNEQFF
d_gene: .; j_gene: TRBJ2-1; v_gene: TRBV18; CDR3aa: CASSPSASEAEQFF
d_gene: .; j_gene: TRBJ1-6; v_gene: TRBV11-1; CDR3aa: CASSPAGSGSPLHF
d_gene: .; j_gene: TRBJ1-6; v_gene: TRBV7-6; CDR3aa: CASSLGIANSPLHF
d_gene: TRBD1; j_gene: TRBJ2-7; v_gene: TRBV28; CDR3aa: CASTEDRSEQYF
d_gene: TRBD2; j_gene: TRBJ2-5; v_gene: TRBV24-1; CDR3aa: CATSEGTSGNQETQYF
d_gene: .; j_gene: TRBJ2-1; v_gene: TRBV11-2; CDR3aa: CASSLDSGSYNEQFF
d_gene: TRBD2; j_gene: TRBJ2-2; v_gene: TRBV4-3; CDR3aa: CASSRVTSANTGELFF
d_gene: TRBD2; j_gene: TRBJ2-7; v_gene: TRBV30; CDR3aa: CAWRAGGGAYEQYF
d_gene: .; j_gene: TRBJ1-4; v_gene: TRBV28; CDR3aa: CASSLSGGKGEKLFF
d_gene: .; j_gene: TRBJ1-3; v_gene: TRBV7-3; CDR3aa: CASSLSPAGAGNTIYF
d_gene: .; j_gene: TRBJ1-3; v_gene: TRBV24-1; CDR3aa: CATSDSSISGNTIYF
d_gene: TRBD2; j_gene: TRBJ2-4; v_gene: TRBV28; CDR3aa: CASSLRGLVDKNIQYF
d_gene: .; j_gene: TRBJ1-5; v_gene: TRBV4-1; CDR3aa: CASSQPSGAAMDQPQHF
d_gene: .; j_gene: TRBJ2-1; v_gene: TRBV5-1; CDR3aa: CASSLGGEQFF
d_gene: .; j_gene: TRBJ1-4; v_gene: TRBV10-2; CDR3aa: CASSESRGPNEKLFF
d_gene: .; j_gene: TRBJ1-4; v_gene: TRBV28; CDR3aa: CASSLSGVAEKLFF
d_gene: TRBD2; j_gene: TRBJ2-1; v_gene: TRBV6-5; CDR3aa: CASSPRTRGYNEQFF
d_gene: TRBD1; j_gene: TRBJ2-2; v_gene: TRBV5-1; CDR3aa: CASSLGQGSTGELFF
d_gene: .; j_gene: TRBJ1-2; v_gene: TRBV29-1; CDR3aa: CSVVHLDGYTF
d_gene: .; j_gene: TRBJ1-6; v_gene: TRBV28; CDR3aa: CASRPSRVGPNSPLHF
d_gene: .; j_gene: TRBJ1-1; v_gene: TRBV28; CDR3aa: CASSLQNTEAFF
d_gene: TRBD1; j_gene: TRBJ2-3; v_gene: TRBV7-9; CDR3aa: CASSLSGQGADTQYF